The rows below give T cell receptor beta chains drawn from one sample of a study of blood T cell repertoires in COVID-19. The method was immunoSEQ multiplex PCR; TCRdb's version includes in-frame clones alone and lacks a portion of them. The data contain about 200,000 clones, about four fifths of them singletons. The sequenced material came from peripheral blood. The receptors originated from a woman aged 40-49 years with acute or convalescent COVID-19. CDR3s include the opening cysteine and the closing phenylalanine or tryptophan. The order of the fields is CDR3 length, V gene, D gene, clone size, J gene, CDR3 DNA, CDR3 protein. A D gene is named only where the DNA matches it firmly. Clone size appears in some rows only: once, few, many, or a class for an expanded clone.

cdr3_length: 15
v_call: TRBV10-2
d_call: NA
clone_size: NA
j_call: TRBJ2-5
cdr3_nt: TGCGCCAGCAGCACGGGAGCCCGATCCGCAGAGACCCAGTACTTC
cdr3_aa: CASSTGARSAETQYF

cdr3_length: 15
v_call: TRBV6-2/TRBV6-3
d_call: TRBD2
clone_size: NA
j_call: TRBJ2-7
cdr3_nt: TGTGCCAGCAGTTCCGTCGGACTAGCGTCCTACGAGCAGTACTTC
cdr3_aa: CASSSVGLASYEQYF

cdr3_length: 19
v_call: TRBV6-2/TRBV6-3
d_call: NA
clone_size: NA
j_call: TRBJ1-2
cdr3_nt: TGTGCCAGCAGCAAACTCAGGGTGACGAGTATGCCGGAAAACTATGGCTACACCTTC
cdr3_aa: CASSKLRVTSMPENYGYTF

cdr3_length: 13
v_call: TRBV6-5
d_call: TRBD1
clone_size: few
j_call: TRBJ1-6
cdr3_nt: TGTGCTTCCTACAGGGGCCATAATTCACCCCTCCACTTT
cdr3_aa: CASYRGHNSPLHF

cdr3_length: 13
v_call: TRBV2
d_call: NA
clone_size: NA
j_call: TRBJ1-5
cdr3_nt: TGTGCCAGCAGTAGGGAGAGGAATCAGCCCCAGCATTTT
cdr3_aa: CASSRERNQPQHF

cdr3_length: 16
v_call: TRBV24-1
d_call: NA
clone_size: NA
j_call: TRBJ2-2
cdr3_nt: TGTGCCACCAGTGATTCGTGGGGAGTATGGGCCGGGGAGCTGTTTTTT
cdr3_aa: CATSDSWGVWAGELFF

cdr3_length: 15
v_call: TRBV29-1
d_call: TRBD2
clone_size: NA
j_call: TRBJ2-3
cdr3_nt: TGCAGCGTTGGGGTTCTAGCGGGATCCACAGATACGCAGTATTTT
cdr3_aa: CSVGVLAGSTDTQYF

cdr3_length: 16
v_call: TRBV6-5
d_call: TRBD1
clone_size: NA
j_call: TRBJ2-2
cdr3_nt: TGTGCCAGCAGTTACCGTGGACAGGGAATCACCGGGGAGCTGTTTTTT
cdr3_aa: CASSYRGQGITGELFF

cdr3_length: 13
v_call: TRBV18
d_call: NA
clone_size: NA
j_call: TRBJ2-1
cdr3_nt: TGTGCCAGCTCACGGGGGCAGGACAATGAGCAGTTCTTC
cdr3_aa: CASSRGQDNEQFF

cdr3_length: 16
v_call: TRBV9
d_call: TRBD1
clone_size: NA
j_call: TRBJ2-7
cdr3_nt: TGTGCCAGCAGCGAGGGCGTTAACAGGGGGGTTGGGGAGCAGTACTTC
cdr3_aa: CASSEGVNRGVGEQYF

cdr3_length: 14
v_call: TRBV29-1
d_call: TRBD2
clone_size: NA
j_call: TRBJ2-7
cdr3_nt: TGCAGCGTTGAAGTACCTAGCGGGACCTACGAGCAGTACTTC
cdr3_aa: CSVEVPSGTYEQYF

cdr3_length: 15
v_call: TRBV12-5
d_call: TRBD2
clone_size: NA
j_call: TRBJ2-1
cdr3_nt: TGTGCTAGTGGTTTGAGGACTAGCGGGAGTTATGAGCAGTTCTTC
cdr3_aa: CASGLRTSGSYEQFF

cdr3_length: 14
v_call: TRBV10-3
d_call: TRBD1
clone_size: few
j_call: TRBJ1-2
cdr3_nt: TGTGCCATCAACCTCGAGGGACAGGGCCGCGGCTACACCTTC
cdr3_aa: CAINLEGQGRGYTF

cdr3_length: 14
v_call: TRBV25-1
d_call: NA
clone_size: NA
j_call: TRBJ1-3
cdr3_nt: TGTGCCAGTACCGGGGGGGTCTCTGGAAACACCATATATTTT
cdr3_aa: CASTGGVSGNTIYF

cdr3_length: 18
v_call: TRBV5-6
d_call: TRBD2
clone_size: NA
j_call: TRBJ2-4
cdr3_nt: TGTGCCAGCAGCTTGGCCCAGGGTAGCGGGATTGCCAAAAACATTCAGTACTTC
cdr3_aa: CASSLAQGSGIAKNIQYF

cdr3_length: 14
v_call: TRBV19
d_call: TRBD1
clone_size: few
j_call: TRBJ2-7
cdr3_nt: TGTGCCAGTAGAGACAGGGGGCAAACCTACGAGCAGTACTTC
cdr3_aa: CASRDRGQTYEQYF

cdr3_length: 14
v_call: TRBV19
d_call: TRBD1
clone_size: NA
j_call: TRBJ2-7
cdr3_nt: TGTGCCAGTAGTATGGACAGGGGCGACTACGAGCAGTACTTC
cdr3_aa: CASSMDRGDYEQYF

cdr3_length: 15
v_call: TRBV10-1
d_call: TRBD1
clone_size: few
j_call: TRBJ1-4
cdr3_nt: TGCGCCAGCAGTGAGCCGGGACAGGGAGGTGAAAAACTGTTTTTT
cdr3_aa: CASSEPGQGGEKLFF

cdr3_length: 15
v_call: TRBV5-1
d_call: NA
clone_size: NA
j_call: TRBJ1-6
cdr3_nt: TGCGCCAGCAGCTTGGACCAGGGGCAAGGTTCACCCCTCCACTTT
cdr3_aa: CASSLDQGQGSPLHF

cdr3_length: 15
v_call: TRBV6-5
d_call: NA
clone_size: NA
j_call: TRBJ1-4
cdr3_nt: TGTGCCAGCAGTTACTCGGGGGCCCTGGGTGAAAAACTGTTTTTT
cdr3_aa: CASSYSGALGEKLFF

cdr3_length: 14
v_call: TRBV11-3
d_call: NA
clone_size: NA
j_call: TRBJ1-6
cdr3_nt: TGTGCCAGCAGCTTAGGCATCGAGAATTCACCCCTCCACTTT
cdr3_aa: CASSLGIENSPLHF

cdr3_length: 16
v_call: TRBV10-3
d_call: NA
clone_size: NA
j_call: TRBJ1-5
cdr3_nt: TGTGCCATCAGTGAGTCGAGTTCGGGGATCAATCAGCCCCAGCATTTT
cdr3_aa: CAISESSSGINQPQHF

cdr3_length: 15
v_call: TRBV19
d_call: TRBD2
clone_size: NA
j_call: TRBJ2-5
cdr3_nt: TGTGCCAGTACCGACACGGGGGGGGTTCCTGAGACCCAGTACTTC
cdr3_aa: CASTDTGGVPETQYF

cdr3_length: 14
v_call: TRBV2
d_call: NA
clone_size: NA
j_call: TRBJ2-5
cdr3_nt: TGTGCCAGCAGCGGGACATTTCAGTGGGAGACCCAGTACTTC
cdr3_aa: CASSGTFQWETQYF

cdr3_length: 14
v_call: TRBV29-1
d_call: TRBD1
clone_size: NA
j_call: TRBJ2-1
cdr3_nt: TGCAGCGCTCGCGGGACAGGTGTGTACAATGAGCAGTTCTTC
cdr3_aa: CSARGTGVYNEQFF

cdr3_length: 20
v_call: TRBV15
d_call: TRBD2
clone_size: NA
j_call: TRBJ2-3
cdr3_nt: TGTGCCACCAGCAGAGATCTAGGCGGGGGGGCACATCGTCCCACAGATACGCAGTATTTT
cdr3_aa: CATSRDLGGGAHRPTDTQYF

cdr3_length: 13
v_call: TRBV28
d_call: NA
clone_size: NA
j_call: TRBJ1-4
cdr3_nt: TGTGCCAGCAGTCTTGCAACTAATGAAAAACTGTTTTTT
cdr3_aa: CASSLATNEKLFF

cdr3_length: 19
v_call: TRBV19
d_call: TRBD2
clone_size: NA
j_call: TRBJ2-3
cdr3_nt: TGTGCCAGTAGCAAACGTGGACTAGCGGGAGGGGGAAGCACAGATACGCAGTATTTT
cdr3_aa: CASSKRGLAGGGSTDTQYF

cdr3_length: 15
v_call: TRBV19
d_call: NA
clone_size: NA
j_call: TRBJ2-3
cdr3_nt: TGTGCCAGTAGTATGGAGCGGAGGAGCACAGATACGCAGTATTTT
cdr3_aa: CASSMERRSTDTQYF

cdr3_length: 14
v_call: TRBV5-1
d_call: NA
clone_size: NA
j_call: TRBJ2-5
cdr3_nt: TGCGCCAGCAGCCTGGACATCTACCAAGAGACCCAGTACTTC
cdr3_aa: CASSLDIYQETQYF

cdr3_length: 17
v_call: TRBV27
d_call: NA
clone_size: NA
j_call: TRBJ1-2
cdr3_nt: TGTGCCAGCAGTCAATTGACCCCGACAGGCCCTAACTATGGCTACACCTTC
cdr3_aa: CASSQLTPTGPNYGYTF

cdr3_length: 13
v_call: TRBV13
d_call: NA
clone_size: once
j_call: TRBJ2-7
cdr3_nt: TGTGCCAGCAGCTTAGGGTTCCTCGGCGAGCAGTACTTC
cdr3_aa: CASSLGFLGEQYF

cdr3_length: 15
v_call: TRBV5-1
d_call: TRBD2
clone_size: NA
j_call: TRBJ2-5
cdr3_nt: TGCGCCAGCACACTAGCGGGAACGTTGGAAGAGACCCAGTACTTC
cdr3_aa: CASTLAGTLEETQYF

cdr3_length: 16
v_call: TRBV24-1
d_call: NA
clone_size: NA
j_call: TRBJ2-3
cdr3_nt: TGTGCCACCAGTGATTACGAACAGGCAAGCACAGATACGCAGTATTTT
cdr3_aa: CATSDYEQASTDTQYF

cdr3_length: 14
v_call: TRBV5-1
d_call: NA
clone_size: NA
j_call: TRBJ2-7
cdr3_nt: TGCGCCAGCAGCCCCGGGACAACTTCCTACGAGCAGTACTTC
cdr3_aa: CASSPGTTSYEQYF

cdr3_length: 11
v_call: TRBV5-5
d_call: NA
clone_size: NA
j_call: TRBJ1-6
cdr3_nt: TGTGCCAGCAGCCCAGGAAGTACCCTCCACTTT
cdr3_aa: CASSPGSTLHF

cdr3_length: 14
v_call: TRBV5-6
d_call: TRBD1
clone_size: NA
j_call: TRBJ1-2
cdr3_nt: TGTGCCAGCAGCGCCTGGGACAGGGACGGTGGCTACACCTTC
cdr3_aa: CASSAWDRDGGYTF

cdr3_length: 14
v_call: TRBV30
d_call: NA
clone_size: NA
j_call: TRBJ1-4
cdr3_nt: TGTGCCTGGAGGAGCGGGATCGGCGCTGAAAAACTGTTTTTT
cdr3_aa: CAWRSGIGAEKLFF

cdr3_length: 15
v_call: TRBV7-2
d_call: NA
clone_size: NA
j_call: TRBJ2-3
cdr3_nt: TGTGCCAGCAGGCCCCAGGTGTCCTTTGCAGATACGCAGTATTTT
cdr3_aa: CASRPQVSFADTQYF

cdr3_length: 15
v_call: TRBV5-1
d_call: TRBD1
clone_size: few
j_call: TRBJ2-4
cdr3_nt: TGCGCCAGCAGCTTCCTCCGGGACAGCTCAAACATTCAGTACTTC
cdr3_aa: CASSFLRDSSNIQYF

cdr3_length: 14
v_call: TRBV6-6
d_call: NA
clone_size: NA
j_call: TRBJ2-1
cdr3_nt: TGTGCCAGCGGTAGGCGGGAACCTTACAATGAGCAGTTCTTC
cdr3_aa: CASGRREPYNEQFF

cdr3_length: 14
v_call: TRBV10-3
d_call: TRBD2
clone_size: NA
j_call: TRBJ2-7
cdr3_nt: TGTGCCATCACCTCTAGCGGGGGCCCCTACGAGCAGTACTTC
cdr3_aa: CAITSSGGPYEQYF

cdr3_length: 15
v_call: TRBV6-5
d_call: TRBD1
clone_size: NA
j_call: TRBJ2-1
cdr3_nt: TGTGCCAGCAGATCCGGGACAGGTAATCTCATTGAGCAGTTCTTC
cdr3_aa: CASRSGTGNLIEQFF

cdr3_length: 16
v_call: TRBV5-5
d_call: TRBD2
clone_size: NA
j_call: TRBJ2-1
cdr3_nt: TGTGCCAGCAGCCCCGGGACTAGCGGGAGGGCAAATGAGCAGTTCTTC
cdr3_aa: CASSPGTSGRANEQFF

cdr3_length: 19
v_call: TRBV27
d_call: TRBD2
clone_size: once
j_call: TRBJ2-3
cdr3_nt: TGTGCCAGCAGTCCAAGAATACTAGCGGGGGGGAGTAGCACAGATACGCAGTATTTT
cdr3_aa: CASSPRILAGGSSTDTQYF

cdr3_length: 13
v_call: TRBV4-1
d_call: NA
clone_size: NA
j_call: TRBJ1-2
cdr3_nt: TGCGCCAGCAGCGAGTTCGGGGATGATGGCTACACCTTC
cdr3_aa: CASSEFGDDGYTF

cdr3_length: 15
v_call: TRBV19
d_call: TRBD1
clone_size: NA
j_call: TRBJ2-7
cdr3_nt: TGTGCCAGTAGGAAGTCCGAAGACAGGGCAGGCGAGCAGTACTTC
cdr3_aa: CASRKSEDRAGEQYF

cdr3_length: 15
v_call: TRBV6-5
d_call: NA
clone_size: NA
j_call: TRBJ1-3
cdr3_nt: TGTGCCAGCAGTTACTCGGAGGGGAGTGGAAACACCATATATTTT
cdr3_aa: CASSYSEGSGNTIYF

cdr3_length: 15
v_call: TRBV6-1
d_call: NA
clone_size: NA
j_call: TRBJ2-7
cdr3_nt: TGTGCCAGCAGTGAAGCTACAGAAGACTCCTACGAGCAGTACTTC
cdr3_aa: CASSEATEDSYEQYF

cdr3_length: 17
v_call: TRBV21-1
d_call: NA
clone_size: NA
j_call: TRBJ1-5
cdr3_nt: TGTGCCAGCAGCATAATCTCAGGGGATTATAGCAATCAGCCCCAGCATTTT
cdr3_aa: CASSIISGDYSNQPQHF

cdr3_length: 14
v_call: TRBV19
d_call: TRBD1
clone_size: NA
j_call: TRBJ1-2
cdr3_nt: TGTGCCAGTACCTGGACAGGGGGACCCTATGGCTACACCTTC
cdr3_aa: CASTWTGGPYGYTF

cdr3_length: 12
v_call: TRBV12-3/TRBV12-4
d_call: NA
clone_size: NA
j_call: TRBJ2-7
cdr3_nt: TGTGCCAGCAGTCCAACAGGCTACGAGCAGTACTTC
cdr3_aa: CASSPTGYEQYF

cdr3_length: 15
v_call: TRBV9
d_call: TRBD1
clone_size: NA
j_call: TRBJ2-2
cdr3_nt: TGTGCCAGCAGCGTCACAGGGGGGAACACCGGGGAGCTGTTTTTT
cdr3_aa: CASSVTGGNTGELFF